Listed below are T cell receptor beta chains from one sample, sequenced in a study of T-cell memory formation after mild COVID-19. TCRdb recomputed calls from the 5' RACE reads with MiXCR, one row per CDR3 protein. The table shows around 190,000 distinct CDR3 sequences, with less than 20% occurring only once. Sequencing used PBMCs or a T cell subset sorted from them (not recorded which). The receptors were sampled from a man aged 18 to 30 who had mild COVID-19 (a few samples of this study predate the infection). Cell type and time point are not known. Each CDR3 is given with its conserved first and last residue. The D gene is left open where the match is weak. Only part of the rows carry a size: once, few, many, or a class if the clone is expanded.

j_call,d_call,clone_size,v_call,cdr3_nt,cdr3_aa
TRBJ1-2,-,many,TRBV5-1,TGCGCCAGCAGCTTGAAGGGGGAACCCTATGGCTACACCTTC,CASSLKGEPYGYTF
TRBJ2-7,-,-,TRBV30,TGTGCCTGGAGTACCTCCCTTTACGAGCAGTACTTC,CAWSTSLYEQYF
TRBJ1-1,-,-,TRBV5-1,TGCGCCAGCAGCCCCCATGGACAGCGGATAACTGAAGCTTTCTTT,CASSPHGQRITEAFF
TRBJ1-1,-,-,TRBV10-3,TGTGCCATCAGTCGCCAGGCCCTCTTGAACACTGAAGCTTTCTTT,CAISRQALLNTEAFF
TRBJ2-5,-,once,TRBV3-1,TGTGCCAGCAGCCAAGACACGGGGGGCTGGGAGACCCAGTACTTC,CASSQDTGGWETQYF
TRBJ2-3,-,many,TRBV10-1,TGCGCCAGCAGTCTACAGGGCGCAGATACGCAGTATTTT,CASSLQGADTQYF
TRBJ2-7,-,few,TRBV7-3,TGTGCCAGCAGCCTGACGGGGAGCTCCTACGAGCAGTACTTC,CASSLTGSSYEQYF
TRBJ2-5,TRBD2,few,TRBV5-1,TGCGCCAGCAGCTTGGCCGGACTAGTAAAAGAGACCCAGTACTTC,CASSLAGLVKETQYF
TRBJ1-2,TRBD1,few,TRBV7-2,TGTGCCAGCAGCTTAGCCCTTGATAGATACAGGGGGTTTTATGGCTACACCTTC,CASSLALDRYRGFYGYTF
TRBJ1-1,-,once,TRBV11-2,TGTGCCAGCAGCCCCCAGGGTTTCGGTGAAGCTTTCTTT,CASSPQGFGEAFF
TRBJ1-5,-,-,TRBV6-2/TRBV6-3,TGTGCCAGCAGTTACAGCAACGCGCCCCAGCATTTT,CASSYSNAPQHF
TRBJ2-1,-,many,TRBV5-6,TGTGCCAGCAGCCCCAGGGGTGATGAGCAGTTCTTC,CASSPRGDEQFF
TRBJ1-1,-,-,TRBV5-6,TGTGCCAGCCAGAGGAACACTGAAGCTTTCTTT,CASQRNTEAFF
TRBJ2-1,TRBD2,few,TRBV29-1,TGCAGCGTTGGCCCAGCCGGGGAGGGCAATGAGCAGTTCTTC,CSVGPAGEGNEQFF
TRBJ2-1,-,-,TRBV6-5,TGTGCCAGCAGGCACGGCGCCTTCAATGAGCAGTTCTTC,CASRHGAFNEQFF
TRBJ2-3,-,few,TRBV5-1,TGCGCCAGCAGCTGGGGGGACAGCACAGATACGCAGTATTTT,CASSWGDSTDTQYF
TRBJ1-6,-,-,TRBV20-1,TGCAGTGCTAACCGGGACGACCACTCACCCCTCCACTTT,CSANRDDHSPLHF
TRBJ1-3,TRBD1,few,TRBV5-1,TGCGCCAGCAGCGTTAACTCCGGGACAGGGGCTGGAAACACCATATATTTT,CASSVNSGTGAGNTIYF
TRBJ1-1,-,-,TRBV12-3/TRBV12-4,TGTGCCAGCACCCCAACGGGGCGGAACACTGAAGCTTTCTTT,CASTPTGRNTEAFF
TRBJ1-2,-,-,TRBV11-2,TGTGCCAGCAGCTTAGCGGGGATCTATGGCTACACCTTC,CASSLAGIYGYTF
TRBJ2-3,-,few,TRBV14,TGTGCCAGCAGCGCCCGACTCCACACAGATACGCAGTATTTT,CASSARLHTDTQYF
TRBJ2-6,-,-,TRBV7-2,TGTGCCAGCAGCTTAGCCAGGCTCTCTGGGGCCAACGTCCTGACTTTC,CASSLARLSGANVLTF
TRBJ1-3,-,-,TRBV12-3/TRBV12-4,TGTGCCAGCAGTTTCGTTTACGGGTTTGGTGGAAACACCATATATTTT,CASSFVYGFGGNTIYF
TRBJ1-1,-,-,TRBV20-1,TGCAGTGCTATTCGGACTAACACTGAAGCTTTCTTT,CSAIRTNTEAFF
TRBJ1-2,-,-,TRBV25-1,TGTGCCAACCCCTTTCGTGGCTACACCTTC,CANPFRGYTF
TRBJ2-3,-,-,TRBV20-1,TGCAGTTCTGAGTATCGCACAGATACGCAGTATTTT,CSSEYRTDTQYF
TRBJ2-3,-,few,TRBV5-1,TGCGCCAGCAGCTTGTCCGGGGATGCAGATACGCAGTATTTT,CASSLSGDADTQYF
TRBJ1-6,-,few,TRBV28,TGTGCCAGCAGTTCCTCCGTTGGTTCACCCCTCCACTTT,CASSSSVGSPLHF
TRBJ1-1,-,-,TRBV5-1,TGCGCCAGCAGCTTACAGGGTGTGAAGACTGAAGCTTTCTTT,CASSLQGVKTEAFF
TRBJ2-7,-,many,TRBV30,TGTGCCTCACAGGGTGGGGACTACGAGCAGTACTTC,CASQGGDYEQYF
TRBJ2-3,-,-,TRBV20-1,TGCAGTGCTAGAGATCACAGGGTGTCCTGGCTAGATACGCAGTATTTT,CSARDHRVSWLDTQYF